The count of the clone carrying this T cell receptor beta chain is one. As yet, its antigen is unknown. J gave up 2 bases and V 0 bases, and 4 bases lay outside the gene matches. The CDR3 length is 16 residues. Germline CDR1 is SGHRS and CDR2 is YFSETQ. This entry is derived from a study of OX40 agonist ivuxolimab in advanced cancers. Repertoires were generated with immunoSEQ multiplex PCR, while TCRdb's copy carries only in-frame clones and drops some. The sample holds about 74,000 clones; roughly 80% are singletons and the top ten take 6.6%. Regarding the study as a whole: Blood T cells, both CD4+ and CD8+, expanded clonally by week 6 at 0.1 to 3.0 mg/kg.

The clonotype comes from an adult with an advanced solid tumor such as melanoma, head and neck, liver or kidney cancer. The rearrangement joins TRBV5-1 to TRBJ2-7; TRBD2 matches 11 bases. This sample comprised CD4+ or CD8+ T cells sorted from blood, obtained in a trial of the OX40 agonist ivuxolimab. The CDR3 here is CASSLGSGRAPYEQYF. The CDR3 coding sequence is TGCGCCAGCAGCTTGGGTAGCGGGAGGGCTCCCTACGAGCAGTACTTC.